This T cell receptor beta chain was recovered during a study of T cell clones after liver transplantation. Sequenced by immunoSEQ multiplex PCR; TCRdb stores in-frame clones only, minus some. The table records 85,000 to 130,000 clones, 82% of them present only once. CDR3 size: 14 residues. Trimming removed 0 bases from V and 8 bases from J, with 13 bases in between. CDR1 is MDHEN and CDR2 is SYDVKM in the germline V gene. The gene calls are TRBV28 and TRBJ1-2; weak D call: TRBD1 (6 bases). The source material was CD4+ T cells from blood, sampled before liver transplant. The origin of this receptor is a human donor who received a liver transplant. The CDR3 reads CASSLWTGSGGYTF. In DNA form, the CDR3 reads TGTGCCAGCAGTTTATGGACAGGTTCAGGGGGCTACACCTTC.